One and the same sample provided the 17 T cell receptor beta chains below, sequenced in a study of cytotoxic CD8 clonotypes in ibrutinib-treated CLL. TCRdb keeps only in-frame clones here, not all; method: immunoSEQ multiplex PCR. The top ten hold approximately 28% of the sample, which has some 150,000 clones, 70% to 80% seen once. Specimen: PBMCs, collected after 12 months of ibrutinib treatment. The receptors originated from a human donor with chronic lymphocytic leukemia.

The V gene is TRBV7-2, the J gene TRBJ2-3, with D unresolved. V was shortened by 5 bases and J by 0 bases, with 9 bases between the two germline ends. Germline V gene lookup returns CDR1 SGHTA and CDR2 FQGNSA. CDR3 size: 14 residues. The DNA for the CDR3 is TGTGCCAGCAGCGCACCGACTAGCACAGATACGCAGTATTTT. Translation gives CASSAPTSTDTQYF.

This clone was observed many times. The chain's CDR3 is CAIQGTGNSPLHF. In DNA, the CDR3 is TGTGCCATCCAGGGGACCGGTAATTCACCCCTCCACTTT. The rearrangement joins TRBV10-3 to TRBJ1-6, with TRBD1 as a possible D gene (6 bases). CDR1 is ENHRY, CDR2 SYGVKD, per germline. The ends were cut back, 8 bases at V and 6 bases at J, with 11 bases in the middle. The CDR3 is made up of 13 amino acids.

The gene calls are TRBV20-1 and TRBJ1-1; unclear D gene. CDR3 size: 11 residues. V lost 3 bases and J lost 9, with 11 bases in between. Germline assignment: CDR1 DFQATT and CDR2 SNEGSKA (reference sequence). The CDR3 loop is CSARPGGQAFF. CDR3 bases: TGCAGTGCTAGGCCCGGCGGCCAAGCTTTCTTT.

The chain has TRBV27 and TRBJ1-2; a possible D gene is TRBD1 (5 bases). Per the germline V gene, CDR1 is MNHEY and CDR2 is SMNVEV (reference sequence). The CDR3 totals 12 residues. V was cut by 5 bases and J by 6 bases, with 10 bases left in between. CDR3 loop: CASSGGENGYTF. The CDR3 nucleotides read TGTGCCAGCAGTGGAGGGGAGAATGGCTACACCTTC.

This clone was counted a single time. The chain joins TRBV10-3 to TRBJ2-7; D might be TRBD1 (6 bases). Germline V gene lookup returns CDR1 ENHRY and CDR2 SYGVKD. The germline V and J ends were trimmed by 10 bases and 5 bases, with 18 bases remaining between them. The CDR3 has 13 residues. CDR3 sequence reads: CATQGQGVDEQYF. CDR3 in DNA: TGTGCCACCCAGGGGCAGGGTGTCGACGAGCAGTACTTC.

The J gene is TRBJ2-5, the V gene TRBV27; 9 nucleotides match TRBD2. CDR3 length: 16 amino acids. V shed 3 bases and J 1 base; nucleotides not matched to a gene: 6. Germline loops: CDR1 MNHEY, CDR2 SMNVEV (reference sequence). The CDR3 reads CASSLVLAGLQETQYF. The CDR3 bases are TGTGCCAGCAGTTTGGTTCTAGCGGGGCTCCAAGAGACCCAGTACTTC.

This rearrangement joins TRBV5-1 to TRBJ1-1; possible D gene TRBD1, 6 bases. The CDR3 is 14 residues long. The germline V gene encodes CDR1 SGHRS and CDR2 YFSETQ. The V end was cut by 3 bases, the J end by 2 bases, with 11 bases between. The CDR3: CASSSDSLNTEAFF. The CDR3 nucleotides read TGCGCCAGCAGCTCGGACAGCCTTAACACTGAAGCTTTCTTT.

The rearrangement links TRBV5-1 to TRBJ1-2; 11 bases match TRBD1. Trimming cost V 3 bases and J 5 bases; bases outside gene matches: 9. The CDR3 totals 16 residues. CDR1 is SGHRS, CDR2 YFSETQ, per germline. The CDR3 here is CASSSSGQGADYGYTF. The DNA of the CDR3 is TGCGCCAGCAGCTCGAGCGGACAGGGGGCAGATTATGGCTACACCTTC.

This clone was observed once. V is TRBV20-1 and J is TRBJ2-1, with 9 bases that match TRBD1. Trimming at V came to 4 bases and at J to 14 bases, leaving 3 bases not matched to a gene. Per germline, CDR1 DFQATT and CDR2 SNEGSKA (reference sequence). The CDR3 is made up of 10 amino acids. The CDR3 is CSAMGQGEFF. CDR3 sequence (DNA): TGCAGTGCTATGGGACAGGGTGAGTTCTTC.

This clone was seen once. The V and J genes are TRBV28 and TRBJ1-1, with D possibly being TRBD1 (6 bases). The V end was cut by 2 bases, the J end by 2 bases, with 9 bases between. CDR3 size: 14 residues. Germline-derived CDR1 and CDR2 are MDHEN and SYDVKM. The CDR3 sequence: CASSLGGGNTEAFF. CDR3 DNA sequence: TGTGCCAGCAGTTTAGGAGGGGGAAACACTGAAGCTTTCTTT.

J is TRBJ2-7 and V is TRBV18; D is unclear. In germline, CDR1 is KGHSH, CDR2 LQKENI. Deletions cut 0 bases from V and 7 bases from J, with 7 bases between. This CDR3 has 12 residues. CDR3 DNA: TGTGCCAGCTCACCACCGTTGGGAGAGCAGTACTTC. Its protein is CASSPPLGEQYF. Full variable domain (outside the CDR3, taken from reference TRBV18 and TRBJ2-7): NAGVMQNPRHLVRRRGQEARLRCSPMKGHSHVYWYRQLPEEGLKFMVYLQKENIIDESGMPKERFSAEFPKEGPSILRIQQVVRGDSAAYFCASSPPLGEQYFGPGTRLTVT.

The CDR3, as DNA: TGTGCCAGCAGTTCCTACAATCAGCCCCAGCATTTT. Translated, it gives CASSSYNQPQHF. This chain uses TRBV27 with TRBJ1-5; D remains ambiguous. CDR3 size: 12 residues. Trimming removed 4 bases at V and 3 bases at J, with 4 bases between. Germline CDR1 is MNHEY and CDR2 is SMNVEV (reference sequence).

This chain joins TRBV4-1 and TRBJ1-6; 7 positions match TRBD1. The CDR3 spans 14 residues. In germline, CDR1 is MGHRA, CDR2 YSYEKL. Trimming removed 2 bases from V and 6 bases from J; junction bases left unmatched: 1. CDR3 DNA sequence: TGCGCCAGCAGCCAAAGGGACAGTAATTCACCCCTCCACTTT. Its translation: CASSQRDSNSPLHF.

The chain couples TRBV13 to TRBJ1-6; TRBD1 aligns across 11 bases. CDR1 is PRHDT, CDR2 FYEKMQ, per germline (reference sequence). The V and J ends lost 2 bases and 7 bases, in that order; junction bases with no gene match: 1. The CDR3 has 15 amino acids. The CDR3 DNA follows: TGTGCCAGCAGCTTATGGACAGGGGGCAATTCACCCCTCCACTTT. As protein: CASSLWTGGNSPLHF.

This chain links TRBV10-3 with TRBJ1-1, with D maybe TRBD1 (5 bases). This CDR3 region has 13 residues. CDR1 is ENHRY and CDR2 is SYGVKD in the germline V gene. V dropped 0 bases and J dropped 11 bases, with 13 bases sitting between them. CDR3 nucleotide sequence: TGTGCCATCAGTGAGTCGACGGGGGTTCGGGCTTTCTTT. It specifies CAISESTGVRAFF.

This chain uses TRBV4-1 with TRBJ1-2, with a possible D match to TRBD1 (5 bases). This CDR3 contains 16 residues. Looked up from germline, CDR1 is MGHRA and CDR2 is YSYEKL. The V gene lost 2 bases and the J gene lost 2 bases, with 15 bases spanning the gap. Written as DNA, the CDR3 is TGCGCCAGCAGCCAAAGTGACAGCTCCCTCAACTATGGCTACACCTTC. It is translated as CASSQSDSSLNYGYTF.

The rearrangement uses TRBV20-1 and TRBJ2-1, with 7 bases fitting TRBD1. J lost 10 bases, V lost 6 bases, and 6 bases had no gene match. This CDR3 is built from 11 residues. The germline V gene encodes CDR1 DFQATT and CDR2 SNEGSKA (reference sequence). The CDR3 reads CSAPNRGEQFF. The CDR3 region has the DNA TGCAGTGCCCCGAACAGGGGCGAGCAGTTCTTC.